Here is one T cell receptor (beta chain) with its context. What it binds is unknown. The sequenced target, TCR beta, came from blood CD8+ and CD4+ T cells. All included Susac syndrome patients satisfied recently defined diagnostic criteria for definite or probable disease. Reverse transcription of about 0.45 to 1 ug RNA was performed with random hexamers. The immunoSEQ assay covered 54 Vbeta and 13 Jbeta segments for CDR3. TCRdb reprocessed the immunoSEQ multiplex PCR reads with MiXCR, giving one entry per CDR3 protein. The sample carries 55,000 to 75,000 distinct CDR3 sequences, roughly 93% recorded once. The CDR3 totals 14 residues. Deletions cut 3 bases from V and 1 base from J, with 9 bases between. CDR1 is MNHNS, CDR2 SASEGT, per germline. This sample was taken from a study of CD8 T cells in Susac syndrome. Study conclusions and caveats: Clonal expansion was missing from Susac syndrome CD4+ T cell repertoires.

The chain joins TRBV6-1 to TRBJ1-1; D unclear. Sequenced input: CD4+ T cells from PBMCs. This receptor was obtained from a human donor with Susac syndrome. The CDR3 sequence is CASSDIARNTEAFF. DNA for the CDR3: TGTGCCAGCAGTGATATCGCCCGGAACACTGAAGCTTTCTTT.